This TCR beta chain came from a study of STAT3 mutations in large granular lymphocyte leukemia. Study as a whole: More than half of T-LGLL patients received immunosuppressive therapy. Overall study findings and caveats: A small but highly pathogenic clone may have been missed. Every T-LGLL patient had at least one immunodominant TCRbeta clonotype. In several patients, dominant TCR clone burden exceeded STAT3 mutant burden, suggesting STAT3 mutation arose secondarily.

Produced via immunoSEQ multiplex PCR; TCRdb's table is partial and in-frame only. The sample includes 15,000 or so clones, approximately 81% of them seen just once. Germline CDR1 is KGHSH and CDR2 is LQKENI. J was trimmed by 1 base and V by 1 base; bases with no gene match: 12. The CDR3 runs 18 residues. This clone was seen just once. Its target is not known. The source of this sequence is a man aged 55 to 70 with T-cell large granular lymphocyte leukemia. Some clones in this sample may be carry-over from other donors' samples. Sequenced material: peripheral blood mononuclear cells. The chain combines TRBV18 with TRBJ1-2, with 7 bases matching TRBD1. CDR3 in amino acids: CASSPRVPLTGSNYGYTF. CDR3 nucleotide sequence: TGTGCCAGCTCACCACGGGTTCCTTTGACAGGGAGTAACTATGGCTACACCTTC.